These T cell receptor beta chains were read from a single sample in a study of regulatory T cells in long-lasting Graves disease. MiXCR, applied by TCRdb to the multiplex PCR reads, yields one record per CDR3 protein. The table lists 500,000 or so distinct CDR3 sequences, roughly 17% of them singletons. This sample was shared with a second study, whose subject was T cells in Graves' hyperthyroidism and ophthalmopathy.

The sample consisted of peripheral blood mononuclear cells (PBMCs), taken at new diagnosis, from a patient treated with antithyroid drugs. These receptor sequences come from a middle-aged man with Graves disease. Both conserved end residues are part of each CDR3. D genes are given only for firm matches. Rows give clone size only sometimes, using once, few, many, or a class for an expanded clone.

J | length | V | size | D | DNA | CDR3
TRBJ1-6 | 12 | TRBV12-3/TRBV12-4 | few | . | TGTGCCAGCAGTTATAGGGATTCACCCCTCCACTTT | CASSYRDSPLHF
TRBJ2-4 | 15 | TRBV11-2 | many | . | TGTGCCAGCAGCTTATTCGGCGGACCCAAAAACATTCAGTACTTC | CASSLFGGPKNIQYF
TRBJ2-1 | 13 | TRBV6-5 | . | . | TGTGCCGGCAGTTACTCCCGGGCCTATGAGCAGTTCTTC | CAGSYSRAYEQFF
TRBJ2-7 | 15 | TRBV3-1 | . | . | TGTGCCAGCAGCCAGACGGGGGACGACCTAATAGGGCAGTACTTC | CASSQTGDDLIGQYF
TRBJ2-3 | 10 | TRBV29-1 | . | . | TGCAGCGTTGAAACAGATACGCAGTATTTT | CSVETDTQYF
TRBJ2-7 | 14 | TRBV29-1 | . | TRBD2 | TGCAGCGTTGAAATTGGCGGGAGTCCATACGAGCAGTACTTC | CSVEIGGSPYEQYF
TRBJ1-1 | 14 | TRBV19 | . | TRBD1 | TGTGCCAGTAGTAGGGACAGGGACCTCACTGAAGCTTTCTTT | CASSRDRDLTEAFF
TRBJ1-6 | 15 | TRBV28 | . | TRBD1 | TGTGCCAGCAGTTTAGGGGGACAGGCCAGTTCACCCCTCCACTTT | CASSLGGQASSPLHF
TRBJ2-7 | 12 | TRBV14 | once | . | TGTGCCAGCAGCAAGGGGGCGGGGGAGCAGTACTTC | CASSKGAGEQYF
TRBJ2-2 | 15 | TRBV6-1 | . | . | TGTGCCAGCAGTGAAGTAGTTCTAGTTGCCGGGGAGCTGTTTTTT | CASSEVVLVAGELFF
TRBJ2-3 | 15 | TRBV11-2 | many | . | TGTGCAGCTTCCTTTAGTGGGACCGGTACAGATACGCAGTATTTT | CAASFSGTGTDTQYF
TRBJ1-4 | 15 | TRBV3-1 | few | TRBD1 | TGTGCCAGCAGCCACGACAGGGGGCCGGAGGAAAAACTGTTTTTT | CASSHDRGPEEKLFF
TRBJ2-1 | 15 | TRBV7-9 | many | TRBD2 | TGTGCCAGCAGCTCCCCTAGCGGGAGGTTCGATGAGCAGTTCTTC | CASSSPSGRFDEQFF
TRBJ1-5 | 14 | TRBV20-1 | . | . | . | CSARVGVGNQPRHF
TRBJ2-1 | 16 | TRBV3-1 | many | TRBD2 | TGTGCCAGCAGCCAGAGGAGAGTAGCGGGAGCCAATGAGCAGTTCTTC | CASSQRRVAGANEQFF
TRBJ2-5 | 15 | TRBV10-2 | many | . | TGCGCCAGCAGTGAGTCGGGCAGGGCGCAAGAGACCCAGTACTTC | CASSESGRAQETQYF
TRBJ2-7 | 13 | TRBV5-1 | . | . | TGCGCCAGCAGCCCGGGACCGGGCCTCGAGCAGTACTTC | CASSPGPGLEQYF
TRBJ2-1 | 18 | TRBV5-8 | many | TRBD2 | TGTGCCAGCAGCTACCGGACGGGACTAGCGGGAGACCACAATGAGCAGTTCTTC | CASSYRTGLAGDHNEQFF
TRBJ2-7 | 14 | TRBV12-3/TRBV12-4 | many | . | TGTGCCAGCACTCAAACCCAAGCTAGTCACGAGCAGTACTTC | CASTQTQASHEQYF
TRBJ2-1 | 18 | TRBV28 | . | . | TGTGCCAGCAGTTTATTCCTTCGCAGGGCCAGGGCCGACAATGAGCAGTTCTTC | CASSLFLRRARADNEQFF
TRBJ2-1 | 13 | TRBV3-1 | many | . | TGTGCCAGCAGCCAATTCGGGAACAATGAGCAGTTCTTC | CASSQFGNNEQFF
TRBJ2-7 | 13 | TRBV29-1 | many | TRBD1 | TGCAGCGTCGGGACAGGGGGCTCCTACGAGCAGTACTTC | CSVGTGGSYEQYF
TRBJ2-3 | 14 | TRBV28 | many | . | TGTGCCAGCAGTGATCAGGGGATCGCAGATACGCAGTATTTT | CASSDQGIADTQYF
TRBJ2-1 | 15 | TRBV19 | . | . | TGTGCCAGTAGTATGAGGGGGGGGTCCTACAATGAGCAGTTCTTC | CASSMRGGSYNEQFF
TRBJ2-7 | 13 | TRBV10-3 | few | . | TGTGCCATCAGCCGGGACTCTGGGGACGAGCAGTACTTC | CAISRDSGDEQYF
TRBJ2-3 | 15 | TRBV27 | . | TRBD1 | TGTGCCAGCAGTCCCCGGGACAGGACCACAGATACGCAGTATTTT | CASSPRDRTTDTQYF
TRBJ2-1 | 17 | TRBV6-1 | . | TRBD2 | TGTGCCAGCAGTCCTACTAGCGGGAGGATATCAGGCAATGAGCAGTTCTTC | CASSPTSGRISGNEQFF
TRBJ2-5 | 16 | TRBV24-1 | many | TRBD1 | TGTGCCACCAGTGATTCGGGACAGGGGGCTCAAGAGACCCAGTACTTC | CATSDSGQGAQETQYF
TRBJ2-1 | 12 | TRBV3-1 | few | . | TGTGCCAGCAGCCAAGACCGGAATGAGCAGTTCTTC | CASSQDRNEQFF
TRBJ1-5 | 11 | TRBV28 | . | . | TGTGCCAGCAGTTTAAATCCGCCCCAGCATTTT | CASSLNPPQHF
TRBJ1-1 | 11 | TRBV12-3/TRBV12-4 | . | . | TGTGCCAGCAGGCAAAGCGCTAAAGCTTTCTTT | CASRQSAKAFF
TRBJ2-1 | 12 | TRBV2 | many | . | TGTGCCAGCAGTGAGCGGTTCAATGAGCAGTTCTTC | CASSERFNEQFF
TRBJ1-5 | 14 | TRBV5-6 | few | . | TGTGCCAGCAGTTTAGGGGCCGTCAATCAGCCCCAGCATTTT | CASSLGAVNQPQHF
TRBJ2-1 | 16 | TRBV5-1 | many | TRBD2 | TGCGCCAGCAGCCCAAGACTAGCGGGAGACGGCAATGAGCAGTTCTTC | CASSPRLAGDGNEQFF
TRBJ1-5 | 15 | TRBV3-1 | . | . | TGTGCCAGCAGCCAAGGGAGGGGGGGGAGTCAGCCCCAGCATTTT | CASSQGRGGSQPQHF
TRBJ2-5 | 15 | TRBV19 | few | TRBD2 | TGTGCCAGTACCTTCGGGGCTAGCGGACAAGAGACCCAGTACTTC | CASTFGASGQETQYF
TRBJ2-3 | 16 | TRBV29-1 | many | TRBD2 | TGCAGCGTTGAGGGATCGACTAGCGGACACACAGATACGCAGTATTTT | CSVEGSTSGHTDTQYF
TRBJ2-4 | 15 | TRBV6-1 | many | . | TGTGCCAGCAGTGGGGGGACCGGGGCTAAAAACATTCAGTACTTC | CASSGGTGAKNIQYF
TRBJ2-2 | 14 | TRBV29-1 | once | TRBD1 | TGCAGCGTGAGGGGACAGATGAACACCGGGGAGCTGTTTTTT | CSVRGQMNTGELFF
TRBJ2-3 | 16 | TRBV5-1 | many | TRBD2 | TGTGCCAGCAGCTTGTTGGCTAGCGGGAGCACAGATACGCAGTATTTT | CASSLLASGSTDTQYF
TRBJ2-1 | 13 | TRBV30 | many | . | TGTGCCTGGAGTAAGCGGCGGGACAATGAGCAGTTCTTC | CAWSKRRDNEQFF
TRBJ2-7 | 15 | TRBV5-6 | many | . | TGTGCCAGCAGAGTGGGGTCGGGTGAGGTTTACGAGCAGTACTTC | CASRVGSGEVYEQYF
TRBJ2-3 | 13 | TRBV13 | many | TRBD2 | TGTGCCAGCACTAGCGGGAGTTCGGATACGCAGTATTTT | CASTSGSSDTQYF
TRBJ1-2 | 12 | TRBV10-3 | . | . | TGTGCCATCACCCCGGGGTCGAGAGGCTACACCTTC | CAITPGSRGYTF
TRBJ2-1 | 11 | TRBV7-9 | . | TRBD2 | TGTGCCACCGGGACTAGCGGGGGGCAGTTCTTC | CATGTSGGQFF
TRBJ2-7 | 11 | TRBV20-1 | . | . | TGCAGTGCTAGTACAAACCATAGGCCGTACTTC | CSASTNHRPYF
TRBJ2-3 | 15 | TRBV6-1 | few | . | TGTGCCAGCTCGGACAGACAATCAAGCACAGATACGCAGTATTTT | CASSDRQSSTDTQYF
TRBJ2-1 | 21 | TRBV27 | few | TRBD2 | TGTGCCAGCAGTTCTTACTACCTCCGGGACATCAGGACTAGCGGGATCAGTGAGCAGTTCTTC | CASSSYYLRDIRTSGISEQFF
TRBJ2-1 | 13 | TRBV7-3 | . | TRBD2 | TGTGCCAGCAGCCCGGGGATGGGACTAGAGCAGTTCTTC | CASSPGMGLEQFF
TRBJ1-2 | 13 | TRBV27 | many | . | TGTGCCAGCAGTTTATTATCCTCCAGTGGCTACACCTTC | CASSLLSSSGYTF